The 32 T cell receptor beta chains listed next were all sequenced from one sample in a study of T cell repertoires in cytomegalovirus infection. TCRdb analysed the reads with MiXCR anew, one entry per CDR3 protein. Here the sample spans approximately 180,000 distinct CDR3 sequences, approximately 17% being singletons. The specimen was CD8+ T cells from PBMCs. These receptors originate from a human donor in good health (CMV status not recorded). Some clones in this sample may be carry-over from other donors' samples.

The chain links TRBV7-9 to TRBJ2-1, with D perhaps TRBD1 (6 bases). The CDR3 has 15 amino acids. V was cut by 3 bases and J by 5 bases, with 14 bases left in between. Germline V gene data show CDR1 as SEHNR and CDR2 as FQNEAQ (reference sequence). CDR3 amino acids: CASSFSQGPNNEQFF. As DNA, the CDR3 is TGTGCCAGCAGCTTCTCCCAGGGGCCTAACAATGAGCAGTTCTTC.

This clonotype was picked up a small number of times. This chain joins TRBV10-3 and TRBJ2-7; D gene uncertain. The CDR3 covers 14 residues. In germline, CDR1 is ENHRY, CDR2 SYGVKD. V shed 3 bases and J shed 2 bases, with 11 bases lying between them. The CDR3 region is CAISDPDEAYEQYF. CDR3 nucleotides: TGTGCCATCAGTGACCCGGACGAAGCCTACGAGCAGTACTTC.

The chain joins TRBV29-1 to TRBJ1-1; unclear D gene. V lost 5 bases and J lost 5, with 18 bases in between. Germline V gene lookup returns CDR1 SQVTM and CDR2 ANQGSEA. CDR3 length: 14 residues. The CDR3 sequence: CSVFKFRERTEAFF. For the CDR3, the DNA is TGCAGCGTTTTTAAGTTCCGGGAAAGAACTGAAGCTTTCTTT. The full variable domain, rest sourced from reference TRBV29-1 and TRBJ1-1, is SAVISQKPSRDICQRGTSLTIQCQVDSQVTMMFWYRQQPGQSLTLIATANQGSEATYESGFVIDKFPISRPNLTFSTLTVSNMSPEDSSIYLCSVFKFRERTEAFFGQGTRLTVV.

The genes are TRBV6-2 or TRBV6-3 and TRBJ1-2, with a weak D call TRBD1 (6 bases). Germline V gene lookup returns CDR1 MNHEY and CDR2 SVGEGT. The V gene lost 7 bases and the J gene lost 8 bases, with 20 bases spanning the gap. The CDR3 consists of 14 residues. The CDR3 DNA reads TGTGCCAGCACCCACGAGTGGGGGGCGGGCGGCTACACCTTC. This codes for CASTHEWGAGGYTF.

This clonotype was picked up a small number of times. The rearrangement joins TRBV6-1 to TRBJ2-4; 9 bases are a match to TRBD1. The CDR3 loop spans 18 amino acids. Looked up from germline, CDR1 is MNHNS and CDR2 is SASEGT. V lost 6 bases to trimming and J lost 1 base; unmatched junction nucleotides: 13. The CDR3 protein is CASRPGQGVILAKNIQYF. The CDR3, as DNA: TGTGCCAGCAGACCGGGACAGGGAGTTATTCTGGCCAAAAACATTCAGTACTTC.

V and J are TRBV20-1 and TRBJ1-1; D is unresolved. Trimming removed 0 bases at V and 2 bases at J, with 22 bases between. CDR3 length: 18 residues. Germline CDR1 DFQATT, CDR2 SNEGSKA (reference sequence). Written as DNA, the CDR3 is TGCAGTGCTAGAGAAGGAGGAGGGTCCCCACGGGGAAACACTGAAGCTTTCTTT. Protein sequence: CSAREGGGSPRGNTEAFF.

In its sample, this clonotype was seen a few times. V and J are TRBV28 and TRBJ1-2, with D maybe TRBD1 (6 bases). V gave up 5 bases and J gave up 2 bases, with 18 bases separating them. This CDR3 region has 16 residues. Per germline, CDR1 MDHEN and CDR2 SYDVKM. DNA of the CDR3: TGTGCCAGCAGTCCCACCCGGCCGGGACAAAACTATGGCTACACCTTC. Translation: CASSPTRPGQNYGYTF.

This chain connects TRBV19 to TRBJ2-2; no clear D. The CDR3 sequence is 15 residues long. V shed 7 bases and J shed 1 base, with 13 bases lying between them. Looked up from germline, CDR1 is LNHDA and CDR2 is SQIVND (reference sequence). The CDR3 protein is CASTLRWGNTGELFF. In nucleotides, the CDR3 is TGTGCCAGTACCCTGAGGTGGGGGAACACCGGGGAGCTGTTTTTT.

The chain has TRBV12-3 or TRBV12-4 and TRBJ2-1; no firm D call. The CDR3 extends over 16 amino acids. V lost 7 bases and J lost 0, with 16 bases in between. The DNA for the CDR3 is TGTGCCAGCATCAAATCTGACTCGATCTCCTACAATGAGCAGTTCTTC. It translates to CASIKSDSISYNEQFF.

The CDR3 DNA reads as TGCAGTGCTAGAGAGGGTAGGGCCCAGCATTTT. As protein: CSAREGRAQHF. The rearrangement links TRBV20-1 to TRBJ1-5; D is uncertain. The CDR3 consists of 11 residues. Germline V gene sequence: CDR1 DFQATT, CDR2 SNEGSKA (reference sequence). Trimming removed 0 bases at V and 11 bases at J, with 8 bases between.

A few counts support this clonotype. This chain joins TRBV5-8 and TRBJ2-3, with D tentatively TRBD1 (7 bases). Germline V gives CDR1 SGHTS, CDR2 YDEGEE. This CDR3 region has 17 residues. The ends were cut back, 4 bases at V and 2 bases at J, with 20 bases in the middle. The CDR3 protein is CASSQIEQGRDTDTQYF. Here the CDR3 DNA reads TGTGCCAGCAGCCAGATAGAACAGGGGCGGGACACAGATACGCAGTATTTT. The full variable domain, rest sourced from reference TRBV5-8 and TRBJ2-3, is EAGVTQSPTHLIKTRGQQATLRCSPISGHTSVYWYQQALGLGLQFLLWYDEGEERNRGNFPPRFSGRQFPNYSSELNVNALELEDSALYLCASSQIEQGRDTDTQYFGPGTRLTVL.

The chain employs TRBV5-2 and TRBJ2-3; the table names TRBD1, a call not compared with the DNA. TRBV5-2 is marked as a pseudogene. The CDR3 has 15 residues. The CDR3 here is CASDSGGTGTDTQYF. The CDR3 DNA follows: TGTGCCAGCGACTCCGGCGGCACAGGCACAGATACGCAGTATTTT.

This chain connects TRBV5-6 to TRBJ2-3; 8 positions agree with TRBD2. The CDR3 runs to 16 residues. The trim removed 3 bases at V and 8 bases at J, leaving 14 bases unmatched. Germline assignment: CDR1 SGHDT and CDR2 YYEEEE. DNA of the CDR3: TGTGCCAGCAGCTGGGACTGGCGGGGGGCCGGGGGTACGCAGTATTTT. This translates into CASSWDWRGAGGTQYF.

This sequence joins TRBV28 and TRBJ2-3; possible D gene TRBD2, 5 bases. CDR3 length: 11 residues. The V and J ends lost 5 bases and 11 bases respectively, with 11 bases between them. The germline CDR1 and CDR2 sequences are MDHEN and SYDVKM. In DNA, the CDR3 is TGTGCCAGCAGTCCCACCCGGGAGCAGTATTTT. Translation gives CASSPTREQYF.

The rearrangement uses TRBV5-5 and TRBJ2-5; no reliable D call. With 4 bases removed from V and 4 bases from J, the gap between germline ends came to 14 bases. This CDR3 is built from 14 residues. Germline CDR1 SGHKS, CDR2 YYEKEE (reference sequence). CDR3 nucleotides: TGTGCCAGCAGCCCCGGGTGGGGTGTAGAGACCCAGTACTTC. This encodes CASSPGWGVETQYF.

The chain uses TRBV7-9 and TRBJ2-3; unclear D gene. CDR1 and CDR2 from the germline V gene are SEHNR and FQNEAQ (reference sequence). Trimming shortened V by 6 bases and J by 2 bases, and 6 bases separated the two germline ends. The CDR3 runs 12 residues. CDR3 protein: CASRDSTDTQYF. Written as DNA, the CDR3 is TGTGCCAGCAGAGATTCCACAGATACGCAGTATTTT.

This rearrangement joins TRBV4-3 to TRBJ2-3, with D tentatively TRBD1 (6 bases). V lost 0 bases and J lost 4, with 14 bases in between. Germline lookup yields CDR1 LGHNA and CDR2 YSLEER. The CDR3 consists of 16 residues. CDR3 in DNA: TGCGCCAGCAGCCAAGAAGGTGGGGGCGGGTCAGATACGCAGTATTTT. Translating gives CASSQEGGGGSDTQYF.

A note on this clonotype: An end of the junction does not agree with germline; a read error may underlie this. The rearrangement joins TRBV6-2 or TRBV6-3 to TRBJ2-5; D may be TRBD2 (5 bases). Germline V CDR1 and CDR2: MNHEY, SVGEGT. The CDR3 has 18 residues. CDR3 in amino acids: CASSYDRRMVAWRETQYF. As DNA, the CDR3 is TGTGCAAGCAGTTACGATAGGAGGATGGTAGCGTGGAGGGAGACCCAGTACTTC.

This chain links TRBV7-2 with TRBJ1-4; D is ambiguous. The V end lost 6 bases, the J end lost 0 bases, and 14 bases lay between the germline ends. This CDR3 spans 16 amino acids. CDR1 and CDR2 (germline): SGHTA, FQGNSA. CDR3 sequence (DNA): TGTGCCAGCAGTCAAGACGCCTTTGCAACTAATGAAAAACTGTTTTTT. This encodes CASSQDAFATNEKLFF.

A few counts support this clonotype. CDR3 protein: CASSLVSWQSSYNEQFF. CDR3 nucleotides: TGTGCCAGCAGCTTAGTCAGTTGGCAGAGCTCCTACAATGAGCAGTTCTTC. J is TRBJ2-1 and V is TRBV13; no clear D. The CDR3 contains 17 residues. The germline V and J ends were trimmed by 1 base and 0 bases, with 13 bases remaining between them. The germline CDR1 and CDR2 sequences are PRHDT and FYEKMQ (reference sequence).

V is TRBV6-2 or TRBV6-3 and J is TRBJ1-5; TRBD1 matches 8 bases. This CDR3 is 18 amino acids long. J lost 0 bases, V lost 2 bases, and 9 bases had no gene match. The germline V gene has CDR1 MNHEY and CDR2 SVGEGT. The CDR3 is CASSYPPGQAYSNQPQHF. The CDR3 nucleotides read TGTGCCAGCAGTTACCCGCCGGGACAGGCGTATAGCAATCAGCCCCAGCATTTT.

CDR3 sequence reads: CASGTGTGGAYTDTQYF. In DNA, the CDR3 is TGTGCCAGCGGAACCGGGACAGGGGGCGCGTACACAGATACGCAGTATTTT. V usage is TRBV10-3 and J usage is TRBJ2-3; TRBD1 aligns across 12 bases. V gave up 10 bases and J gave up 2 bases; unmatched junction bases: 13. CDR3 length equals 17 residues. Germline V gene data show CDR1 as ENHRY and CDR2 as SYGVKD.

This clonotype was counted many times. The chain uses TRBV11-2 and TRBJ2-1; 10 bases align to TRBD2. This CDR3 has 19 residues. Germline trimming cut 0 bases from V and 0 bases from J; bases unmatched to any gene: 8. Germline CDR1 is SGHAT and CDR2 is FQNNGV. CDR3 loop: CASSLDSSGGLSSYNEQFF. CDR3 nucleotides: TGTGCCAGCAGCTTAGATTCTAGCGGGGGATTGAGCTCCTACAATGAGCAGTTCTTC.

This clonotype was detected ten times or more. This chain joins TRBV5-6 and TRBJ2-5; TRBD2 aligns across 9 bases. Trimming at V came to 1 base and at J to 5 bases, leaving 6 bases not matched to a gene. Germline V lookup: CDR1 SGHDT, CDR2 YYEEEE. The CDR3 is 15 amino acids. In DNA form, the CDR3 reads TGTGCCAGCAGCTTGATGGCGGGGGGGTTTGAGACCCAGTACTTC. The encoded protein is CASSLMAGGFETQYF.

This rearrangement joins TRBV6-2 or TRBV6-3 to TRBJ2-7, with a tentative D call TRBD1 (5 bases). Germline lookup yields CDR1 MNHEY and CDR2 SVGEGT. The V and J ends lost 2 bases and 0 bases respectively, with 17 bases between them. The CDR3 length is 17 residues. The CDR3 region is CASSYGAETPSSYEQYF. The CDR3 coding sequence is TGTGCCAGCAGTTACGGGGCCGAGACGCCCAGCTCCTACGAGCAGTACTTC.

The chain couples TRBV15 to TRBJ1-5, with D unclear. Germline V lookup: CDR1 LNHNV, CDR2 YYDKDF (reference sequence). V lost 5 bases to trimming and J lost 3 bases, with 11 bases between them. The CDR3 consists of 14 residues. The CDR3 DNA is TGTGCCACCAGCCCCCCGGGATTCAATCAGCCCCAGCATTTT. Protein product: CATSPPGFNQPQHF.

There are many counts of this clonotype. The chain recombines TRBV7-2 with TRBJ2-3; D unclear. The germline V gene encodes CDR1 SGHTA and CDR2 FQGNSA. The CDR3 length is 13 residues. Deletions cut 2 bases from V and 6 bases from J, with 9 bases between. As DNA, the CDR3 is TGTGCCAGCAGCTTATTCACTTATGATACGCAGTATTTT. It codes for CASSLFTYDTQYF.

The J gene is TRBJ1-5, the V gene TRBV10-3; the match to TRBD1 covers 8 bases. Germline values: CDR1 ENHRY, CDR2 SYGVKD. The V and J ends lost 1 base and 4 bases, in that order; junction bases with no gene match: 3. The CDR3 is made up of 15 amino acids. The CDR3 is CAISEWTGLNQPQHF. The CDR3 nucleotides read TGTGCCATCAGTGAGTGGACAGGGTTGAATCAGCCCCAGCATTTT.

The chain joins TRBV28 to TRBJ1-4; D remains ambiguous. CDR1 is MDHEN and CDR2 is SYDVKM in the germline V gene. The ends were cut back, 0 bases at V and 2 bases at J, with 7 bases in the middle. The CDR3 contains 15 residues. As DNA, the CDR3 is TGTGCCAGCAGTTTATGGCGGGGTACTAATGAAAAACTGTTTTTT. Amino acids: CASSLWRGTNEKLFF.

CDR3 region: CASSYTAHRGEAFF. In nucleotides, the CDR3 is TGTGCCAGCAGTTACACCGCCCACCGGGGTGAAGCTTTCTTT. The chain has TRBV6-6 and TRBJ1-1; D unresolved. The CDR3 consists of 14 residues. Germline V gives CDR1 MNHNY, CDR2 SVGAGI (reference sequence). With 2 bases removed from V and 7 bases from J, the gap between germline ends came to 14 bases.

V usage is TRBV2 and J usage is TRBJ2-5; no clear D gene. The CDR3 has 11 residues. Germline V gives CDR1 SNHLY, CDR2 FYNNEI. The germline V and J ends were trimmed by 6 bases and 3 bases, with 5 bases remaining between them. CDR3 sequence (DNA): TGTGCCAGCAGGGGTAAAGAGACCCAGTACTTC. The encoded protein is CASRGKETQYF.

The CDR3 DNA reads TGTGCCAGCAGCTTAATTGGTGAAGCTTTCTTT. It codes for CASSLIGEAFF. The chain employs TRBV7-6 and TRBJ1-1; D unclear. V gave up 2 bases and J gave up 7 bases, with 5 bases separating them. The CDR3 is 11 amino acids. Germline lookup yields CDR1 SGHVS and CDR2 FNYEAQ.